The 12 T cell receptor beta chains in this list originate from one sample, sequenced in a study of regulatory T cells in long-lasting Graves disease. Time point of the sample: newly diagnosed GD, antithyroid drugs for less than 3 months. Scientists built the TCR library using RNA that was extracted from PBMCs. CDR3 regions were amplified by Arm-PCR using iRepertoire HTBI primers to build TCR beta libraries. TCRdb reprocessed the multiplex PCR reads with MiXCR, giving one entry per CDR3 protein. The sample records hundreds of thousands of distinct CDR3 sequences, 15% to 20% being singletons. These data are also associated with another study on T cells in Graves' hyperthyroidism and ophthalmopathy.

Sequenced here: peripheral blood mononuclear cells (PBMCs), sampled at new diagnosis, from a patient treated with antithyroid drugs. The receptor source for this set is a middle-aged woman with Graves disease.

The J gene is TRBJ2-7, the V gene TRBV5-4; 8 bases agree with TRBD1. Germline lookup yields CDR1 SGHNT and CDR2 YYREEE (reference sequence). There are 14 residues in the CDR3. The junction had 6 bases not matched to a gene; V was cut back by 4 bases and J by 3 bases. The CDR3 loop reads CASSAPDRVYEQYF. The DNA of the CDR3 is TGTGCCAGCAGCGCGCCGGACAGGGTCTACGAGCAGTACTTC.

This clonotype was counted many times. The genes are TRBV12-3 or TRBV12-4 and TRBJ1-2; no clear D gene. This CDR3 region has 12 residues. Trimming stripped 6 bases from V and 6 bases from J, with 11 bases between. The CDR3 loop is CASSPGAHGYTF. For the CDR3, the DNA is TGTGCCAGCAGCCCCGGTGCTCATGGCTACACCTTC.

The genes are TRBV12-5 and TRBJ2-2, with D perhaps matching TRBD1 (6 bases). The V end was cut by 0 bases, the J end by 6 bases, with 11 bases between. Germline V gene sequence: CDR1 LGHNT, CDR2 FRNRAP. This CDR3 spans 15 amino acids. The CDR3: CASGLVIRGAGELFF. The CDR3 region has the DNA TGTGCTAGTGGTTTGGTAATCAGGGGAGCCGGGGAGCTGTTTTTT.

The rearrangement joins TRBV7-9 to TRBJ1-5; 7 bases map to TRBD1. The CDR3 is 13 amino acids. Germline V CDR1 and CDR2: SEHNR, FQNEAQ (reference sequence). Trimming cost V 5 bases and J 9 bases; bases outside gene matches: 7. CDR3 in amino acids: CASSEGGQPPQHF. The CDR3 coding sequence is TGTGCCAGCAGCGAAGGGGGACAGCCGCCCCAGCATTTT.

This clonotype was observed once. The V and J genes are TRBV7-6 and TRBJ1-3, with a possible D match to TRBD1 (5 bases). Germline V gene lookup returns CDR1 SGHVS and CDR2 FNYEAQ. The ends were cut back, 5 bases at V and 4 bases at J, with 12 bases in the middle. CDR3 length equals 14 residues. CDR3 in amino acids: CASSGMGEGNTIYF. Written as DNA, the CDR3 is TGTGCCAGCAGCGGGATGGGGGAGGGAAACACCATATATTTT.

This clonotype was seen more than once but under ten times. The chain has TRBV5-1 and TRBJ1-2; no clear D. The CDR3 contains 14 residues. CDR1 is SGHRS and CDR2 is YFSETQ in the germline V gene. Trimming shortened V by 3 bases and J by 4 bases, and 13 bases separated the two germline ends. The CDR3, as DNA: TGCGCCAGCAGCTATCGAAGAGACGGCTATGGCTACACCTTC. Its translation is CASSYRRDGYGYTF.

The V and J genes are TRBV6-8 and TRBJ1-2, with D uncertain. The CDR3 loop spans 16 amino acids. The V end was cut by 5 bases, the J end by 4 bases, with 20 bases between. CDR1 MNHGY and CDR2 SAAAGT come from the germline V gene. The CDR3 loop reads CASSGSRSDTFYGYTF. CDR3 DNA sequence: TGTGCCAGCAGTGGGTCCCGATCAGACACCTTCTATGGCTACACCTTC.

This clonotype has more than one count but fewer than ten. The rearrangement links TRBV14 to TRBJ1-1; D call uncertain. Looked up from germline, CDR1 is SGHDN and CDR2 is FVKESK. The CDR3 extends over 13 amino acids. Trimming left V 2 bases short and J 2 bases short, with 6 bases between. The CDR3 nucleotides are TGTGCCAGCAGCCAATCCATAAACACTGAAGCTTTCTTT. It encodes CASSQSINTEAFF.

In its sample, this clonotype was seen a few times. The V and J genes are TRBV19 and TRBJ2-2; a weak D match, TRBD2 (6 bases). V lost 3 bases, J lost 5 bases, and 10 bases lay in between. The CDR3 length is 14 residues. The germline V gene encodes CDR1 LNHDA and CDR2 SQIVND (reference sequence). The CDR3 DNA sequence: TGTGCCAGTAGTATCCGGCGGGGAACCGGGGAGCTGTTTTTT. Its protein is CASSIRRGTGELFF.

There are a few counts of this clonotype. CDR3 DNA: TGCGCCAGCAGCTTCTCAGGGGGACCCACTGAAGCTTTCTTT. This codes for CASSFSGGPTEAFF. The V gene is TRBV5-1, the J gene TRBJ1-1; 7 bases align to TRBD1. The ends lost 2 bases at V and 4 bases at J; junction bases unmatched: 5. Germline values: CDR1 SGHRS, CDR2 YFSETQ. The CDR3 loop spans 14 amino acids.

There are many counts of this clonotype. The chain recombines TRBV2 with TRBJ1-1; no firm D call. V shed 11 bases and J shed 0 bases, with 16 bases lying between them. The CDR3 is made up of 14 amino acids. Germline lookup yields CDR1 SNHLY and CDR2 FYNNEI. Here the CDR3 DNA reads TGTGCCGGACGGACTGATACTATGAACACTGAAGCTTTCTTT. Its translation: CAGRTDTMNTEAFF.

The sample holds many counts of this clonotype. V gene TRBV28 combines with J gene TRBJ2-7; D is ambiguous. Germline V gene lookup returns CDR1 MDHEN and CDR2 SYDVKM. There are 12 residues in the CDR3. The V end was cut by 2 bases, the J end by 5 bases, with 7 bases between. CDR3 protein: CASSLRSNEQYF. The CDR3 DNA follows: TGTGCCAGCAGTTTAAGGTCTAACGAGCAGTACTTC.